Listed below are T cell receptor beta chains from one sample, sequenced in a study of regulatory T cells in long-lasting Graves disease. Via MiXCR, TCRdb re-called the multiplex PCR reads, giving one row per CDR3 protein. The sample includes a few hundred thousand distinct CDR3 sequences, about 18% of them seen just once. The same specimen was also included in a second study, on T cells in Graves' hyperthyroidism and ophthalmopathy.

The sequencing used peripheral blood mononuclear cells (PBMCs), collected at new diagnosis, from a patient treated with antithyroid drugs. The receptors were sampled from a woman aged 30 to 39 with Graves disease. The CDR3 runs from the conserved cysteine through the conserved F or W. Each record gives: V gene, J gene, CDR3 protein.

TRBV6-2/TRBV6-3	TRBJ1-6	CASSYYPGEYNSPLHF
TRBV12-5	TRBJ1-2	CASGTEGRVYGYTF
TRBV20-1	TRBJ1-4	CSAMNRGPHVSNEKLFF
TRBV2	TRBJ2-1	CASVRGGPNNEQFF
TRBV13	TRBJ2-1	CASSDPSGGVYEQFF
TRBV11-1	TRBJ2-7	CASSPAPAGSEQYF
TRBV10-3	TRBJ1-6	CAISDAQGIRDSPLHF
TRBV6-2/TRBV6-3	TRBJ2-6	CASSYRDRESGANVLTF
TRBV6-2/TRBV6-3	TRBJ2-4	CASSYTGGASAKNIQYF
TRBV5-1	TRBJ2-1	CASSGGGSVEQFF
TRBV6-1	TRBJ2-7	CASSGTGLSHYYEQYF
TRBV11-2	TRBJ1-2	CASSLVAEGYGYTF
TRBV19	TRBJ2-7	CASSIGTGAYEQYF
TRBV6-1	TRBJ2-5	CATQRGQETQYF
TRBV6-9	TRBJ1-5	CASSYGVSSEGNQPQHF